A single sample is the source of the 14 T cell receptor beta chains below, sequenced in a study of regulatory T cells in long-lasting Graves disease. The time point is: newly diagnosed GD, antithyroid drugs for less than 3 months. Construction of the TCR library relied on RNA isolated from PBMCs. iRepertoire HTBI primers and Arm-PCR of CDR3 regions built TCR beta libraries. TCRdb itself ran the multiplex PCR reads through MiXCR, one entry per CDR3 protein. The repertoire holds just over 600,000 distinct CDR3 sequences, with approximately 15% as singletons. These data were also reused for a study on T cells in Graves' hyperthyroidism and ophthalmopathy.

This sample comprised peripheral blood mononuclear cells (PBMCs), obtained at new diagnosis, from a patient treated with antithyroid drugs. Receptor source: a woman under 40 with Graves disease.

This clonotype was detected many times. The chain employs TRBV7-3 and TRBJ2-1, with 7 bases lining up with TRBD1. J gave up 8 bases and V 4 bases, and 8 bases lay outside the gene matches. This CDR3 has 14 residues. Germline V gives CDR1 SGHTA, CDR2 FQGTGA. The CDR3 sequence: CASSSETGFDEQFF. The CDR3 DNA is TGTGCCAGCAGCTCGGAGACAGGGTTCGATGAGCAGTTCTTC.

The chain uses TRBV20-1 and TRBJ1-6; unclear D gene. The ends were cut back, 3 bases at V and 8 bases at J, with 14 bases in the middle. The CDR3 has 14 amino acids. CDR1 is DFQATT, CDR2 SNEGSKA, per germline (reference sequence). CDR3 DNA: TGCAGTGCTAGGGATATAAACCTTTATTCACCCCTCCACTTT. As protein: CSARDINLYSPLHF.

This clonotype was counted ten times or more. This chain connects TRBV20-1 to TRBJ2-1; 9 bases are a match to TRBD1. This CDR3 has 12 residues. The V gene end was trimmed by 7 bases and the J gene end by 6 bases; junction bases not matched to a gene: 4. The V gene's germline CDR1 is DFQATT and CDR2 SNEGSKA (reference sequence). This CDR3 reads CSVRTGVNEQFF. CDR3 sequence (DNA): TGCAGTGTCCGGACAGGGGTCAATGAGCAGTTCTTC.

The genes are TRBV25-1 and TRBJ1-4, with TRBD1 as a possible D gene (5 bases). The V gene's germline CDR1 is MGHDK and CDR2 SYGVNS. The CDR3 sequence is 15 residues long. V lost 7 bases and J lost 0, with 12 bases in between. CDR3 sequence: CASTFLGATNEKLFF. The DNA of the CDR3 is TGTGCCAGCACCTTTTTAGGGGCAACTAATGAAAAACTGTTTTTT.

This clonotype was seen many times. The V call is TRBV5-4, the J call TRBJ2-3, with 7 bases matching TRBD1. The germline V gene has CDR1 SGHNT and CDR2 YYREEE (reference sequence). V shed 3 bases and J 0 bases; nucleotides not matched to a gene: 1. The CDR3 is made up of 14 amino acids. The CDR3 here is CASSWTGSTDTQYF. CDR3 DNA: TGTGCCAGCAGCTGGACAGGAAGCACAGATACGCAGTATTTT.

This clonotype was counted between two and nine times. The rearrangement joins TRBV28 to TRBJ2-6, with a weak D call TRBD2 (5 bases). The V end lost 3 bases, the J end lost 4 bases, and 13 bases lay between the germline ends. This CDR3 region has 16 residues. Germline V gene lookup returns CDR1 MDHEN and CDR2 SYDVKM. CDR3: CASSFVGVTGANVLTF. CDR3 DNA sequence: TGTGCCAGCAGTTTTGTCGGGGTTACCGGGGCCAACGTCCTGACTTTC.

This clonotype showed up many times. This chain joins TRBV12-3 or TRBV12-4 and TRBJ2-1; D may be TRBD1 (5 bases). This CDR3 contains 13 residues. The V gene lost 10 bases and the J gene lost 5 bases, with 15 bases spanning the gap. Written as DNA, the CDR3 is TGTGCCACAACACTTCGACAGAACAATGAGCAGTTCTTC. This gives the protein CATTLRQNNEQFF.

This clonotype was observed a handful of times. This chain connects TRBV7-2 to TRBJ1-6, with D perhaps TRBD1 (5 bases). The CDR3 spans 15 residues. Trimming took 5 bases from V and 7 from J, leaving 15 bases between them. CDR1 and CDR2 (germline): SGHTA, FQGNSA. Here the CDR3 reads CASSVSGTTNSPLHF. The CDR3 bases are TGTGCCAGCAGCGTATCCGGGACTACCAATTCACCCCTCCACTTT. Variable domain in full (rest from reference TRBV7-2 and TRBJ1-6): GAGVSQSPSNKVTEKGKDVELRCDPISGHTALYWYRQSLGQGLEFLIYFQGNSAPDKSGLPSDRFSAERTGGSVSTLTIQRTQQEDSAVYLCASSVSGTTNSPLHFGNGTRLTVT.

The chain employs TRBV27 and TRBJ2-3, with D perhaps matching TRBD1 (6 bases). Germline loops: CDR1 MNHEY, CDR2 SMNVEV (reference sequence). Trimming stripped 6 bases from V and 4 bases from J, with 14 bases between. The CDR3 loop spans 14 amino acids. CDR3 sequence reads: CASRSQGWADTQYF. CDR3 coding DNA: TGTGCCAGCAGGTCTCAGGGGTGGGCAGATACGCAGTATTTT.

This clonotype was counted at least ten times. V usage is TRBV5-1 and J usage is TRBJ1-1; possibly TRBD1 for D (5 bases). Trimming took 5 bases from V and 3 from J, leaving 14 bases between them. This CDR3 spans 14 amino acids. Germline V gene lookup returns CDR1 SGHRS and CDR2 YFSETQ. CDR3 nucleotide sequence: TGCGCCAGCAGTTTAATAGGGGTGGACACTGAAGCTTTCTTT. Its protein is CASSLIGVDTEAFF.

Remarks on this clonotype: Given a far larger clone just one base away, this is likely a sequencing read error. V is TRBV6-2 or TRBV6-3 and J is TRBJ1-5; a possible D gene is TRBD1 (5 bases). The CDR3 has 17 residues. The germline CDR1 and CDR2 sequences are MNHEY and SVGEGT. The CDR3 DNA reads as TGTGCCAGCAGTCCACTCTGGGGGACGTATAGCAATCAGACCCAGCATTTT. Its translation: CASSPLWGTYSNQTQHF.

This clonotype appeared many times. The chain uses TRBV5-6 and TRBJ1-5; 7 bases line up with TRBD1. Losses at the gene ends were 2 bases for V and 2 bases for J; bases not matched to a gene: 7. Germline CDR1 is SGHDT and CDR2 is YYEEEE. The length of the CDR3 is 16 residues. For the CDR3, the DNA is TGTGCCAGCAGCTTAACAGGGGTCGTGGGCAATCAGCCCCAGCATTTT. Translation gives CASSLTGVVGNQPQHF.

The chain uses TRBV24-1 and TRBJ2-3, with D tentatively TRBD2 (5 bases). CDR1 and CDR2 (germline): KGHDR, SFDVKD. Trimming removed 0 bases at V and 4 bases at J, with 13 bases between. The CDR3 length is 16 residues. CDR3 residues: CATSDLAAGGADTQYF. In nucleotides, the CDR3 is TGTGCCACCAGTGATTTGGCAGCAGGAGGTGCAGATACGCAGTATTTT.

Only a few counts were recorded for this clonotype. The rearrangement joins TRBV29-1 to TRBJ1-1, with D hard to call. The V gene lost 0 bases and the J gene lost 10 bases, with 18 bases spanning the gap. This CDR3 spans 14 amino acids. CDR1 SQVTM and CDR2 ANQGSEA come from the germline V gene. In DNA form, the CDR3 reads TGCAGCGTTGAAGATCGAAGAGGATTCGAAGGAGCTTTCTTT. This encodes CSVEDRRGFEGAFF.